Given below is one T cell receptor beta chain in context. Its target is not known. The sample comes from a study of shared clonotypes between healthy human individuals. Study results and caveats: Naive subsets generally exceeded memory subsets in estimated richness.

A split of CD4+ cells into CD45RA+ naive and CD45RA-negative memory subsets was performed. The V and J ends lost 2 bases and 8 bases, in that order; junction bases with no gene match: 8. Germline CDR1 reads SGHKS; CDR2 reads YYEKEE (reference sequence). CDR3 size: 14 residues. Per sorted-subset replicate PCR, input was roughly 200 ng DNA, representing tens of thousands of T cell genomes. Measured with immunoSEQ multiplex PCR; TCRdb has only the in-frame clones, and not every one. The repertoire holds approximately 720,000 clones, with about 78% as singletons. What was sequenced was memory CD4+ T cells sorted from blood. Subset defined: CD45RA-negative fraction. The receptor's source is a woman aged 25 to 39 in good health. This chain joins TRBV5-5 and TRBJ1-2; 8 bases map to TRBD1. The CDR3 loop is CASSFLQGEKGYTF. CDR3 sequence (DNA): TGTGCCAGCAGCTTTTTACAGGGGGAGAAGGGCTACACCTTC.